A single sample is the source of the 30 T cell receptor beta chains below, sequenced in a study of cytomegalovirus exposure and HLA in healthy donors. Amplification used 60 Vbeta primers and 13 Jbeta primers. Profiled with immunoSEQ multiplex PCR; TCRdb holds only in-frame clones, not every one. The sample lists 35,000 to 50,000 clones; approximately 80% were seen once. Sequenced material: PBMCs. The receptors originated from a man younger than 45 in good health and CMV-seronegative.

The gene calls are TRBV7-2 and TRBJ2-7; weak D call: TRBD1 (6 bases). Germline V gives CDR1 SGHTA, CDR2 FQGNSA. The CDR3 runs 14 residues. The V end was cut by 4 bases, the J end by 0 bases, with 10 bases between. The CDR3 is CASSSRTASYEQYF. CDR3 in DNA: TGTGCCAGCAGCTCAAGGACAGCCTCCTACGAGCAGTACTTC.

This chain joins TRBV10-1 and TRBJ2-7, with a possible D match to TRBD2 (6 bases). V was trimmed by 0 bases and J by 2 bases, leaving 11 bases between them. There are 15 residues in the CDR3. Germline V gives CDR1 WNHNN, CDR2 SYGVQD (reference sequence). The CDR3 DNA is TGCGCCAGCAGTGAGTCACCGGGGGTTGCCTACGAGCAGTACTTC. Its translation is CASSESPGVAYEQYF.

The chain couples TRBV29-1 to TRBJ2-7; the match to TRBD1 covers 7 bases. CDR1 and CDR2 (germline): SQVTM, ANQGSEA. The CDR3 is 12 amino acids. The V gene end was trimmed by 6 bases and the J gene end by 3 bases; junction bases not matched to a gene: 5. The CDR3: CSVSRDSYEQYF. Written as DNA, the CDR3 is TGCAGCGTGTCCCGGGACAGCTACGAGCAGTACTTC.

This chain uses TRBV5-1 with TRBJ2-7; 8 bases align to TRBD2. Germline V gives CDR1 SGHRS, CDR2 YFSETQ. The CDR3 has 18 amino acids. Unmatched junction bases numbered 15, after V lost 4 bases and J lost 0 bases. The CDR3 sequence: CASSPLIVRSGSSYEQYF. CDR3 DNA sequence: TGCGCCAGCAGCCCCCTCATCGTCCGGAGCGGGAGCTCCTACGAGCAGTACTTC.

CDR3 in amino acids: CASSQGVRVDTQYF. The CDR3 nucleotides are TGTGCCAGCAGCCAAGGTGTTCGGGTTGATACGCAGTATTTT. The V and J genes are TRBV4-2 and TRBJ2-3; D gene ambiguous. The CDR3 has 14 amino acids. V was shortened by 1 base and J by 6 bases, with 11 bases between the two germline ends. Germline CDR1 is LGHNA and CDR2 is YNFKEQ.

The chain combines TRBV18 with TRBJ2-7, with 8 bases lining up with TRBD1. Germline V gene lookup returns CDR1 KGHSH and CDR2 LQKENI. Trimming took 4 bases from V and 2 from J; bases not matched to a gene: 7. The CDR3 runs 15 residues. The CDR3 spells CASSRPGQEAYEQYF. CDR3 nucleotides: TGTGCCAGCTCACGACCGGGACAGGAAGCCTACGAGCAGTACTTC.

This clone was detected only once. The rearrangement links TRBV18 to TRBJ1-4, with D possibly matching TRBD1 (6 bases). CDR1 KGHSH and CDR2 LQKENI come from the germline V gene. Trimming removed 9 bases from V and 0 bases from J, with 11 bases in between. This CDR3 region has 14 residues. Here the CDR3 DNA reads TGTGCCAGTAAAGCAGGGGCAACTAATGAAAAACTGTTTTTT. Protein: CASKAGATNEKLFF.

The rearrangement joins TRBV10-2 to TRBJ2-7, with TRBD2 identical over 9 bases. Germline V lookup: CDR1 WSHSY, CDR2 SAAADI. J lost 2 bases, V lost 5 bases, and 16 bases had no gene match. The CDR3 spans 18 residues. The CDR3 spells CASSFLAGSDYFTYEQYF. CDR3 DNA: TGCGCCAGCAGTTTTCTAGCGGGGTCGGACTACTTCACCTACGAGCAGTACTTC.

This clone was observed once. A read error may account for a junction end that differs from germline. The chain combines TRBV5-1 with TRBJ2-7; no clear D. Germline V gene data show CDR1 as SGHRS and CDR2 as YFSETQ. CDR3 length: 14 residues. CDR3 sequence reads: CASSLNSPSDEQYF. The CDR3, as DNA: TGCGCCAGCAGCTTAAACAGCCCCTCCGACGAGCAGTACTTC.

The CDR3 bases are TGTGCCAGCAGCTTCTCCAGCTCCTACAATGAGCAGTTCTTC. Translating gives CASSFSSSYNEQFF. The chain combines TRBV7-9 with TRBJ2-1; D gene uncertain. Trimming removed 3 bases from V and 0 bases from J, with 6 bases in between. The CDR3 covers 14 residues. The germline V gene has CDR1 SEHNR and CDR2 FQNEAQ (reference sequence). Using reference TRBV7-9 and TRBJ2-1 for the parts outside the CDR3, the full variable domain is DTGVSQNPRHKITKRGQNVTFRCDPISEHNRLYWYRQTLGQGPEFLTYFQNEAQLEKSRLLSDRFSAERPKGSFSTLEIQRTEQGDSAMYLCASSFSSSYNEQFFGPGTRLTVL.

The chain recombines TRBV11-2 with TRBJ2-7; 8 nucleotides align to TRBD2. There are 15 residues in the CDR3. V dropped 1 base and J dropped 1; count of bases not matched to a gene: 3. CDR1 and CDR2 from the germline V gene are SGHAT and FQNNGV. CDR3 region: CASSLVSGSSYEQYF. The CDR3 DNA follows: TGTGCCAGCAGCTTAGTCAGCGGGAGTTCCTACGAGCAGTACTTC.

The chain joins TRBV2 to TRBJ2-7; D might be TRBD1 (6 bases). The CDR3 totals 14 residues. Germline-derived CDR1 and CDR2 are SNHLY and FYNNEI. Trimming removed 3 bases from V and 0 bases from J, with 9 bases in between. CDR3 in DNA: TGTGCCAGCAGTGATAACAGGGACTCCTACGAGCAGTACTTC. This codes for CASSDNRDSYEQYF. The complete variable domain, with remaining parts taken from reference TRBV2 and TRBJ2-7, reads EPEVTQTPSHQVTQMGQEVILRCVPISNHLYFYWYRQILGQKVEFLVSFYNNEISEKSEIFDDQFSVERPDGSNFTLKIRSTKLEDSAMYFCASSDNRDSYEQYFGPGTRLTVT.

The rearrangement uses TRBV10-1 and TRBJ2-1; the match to TRBD2 covers 14 bases. The J segment lost 2 bases and the V segment lost 6 bases, leaving 9 bases of the junction unmatched. CDR1 is WNHNN and CDR2 is SYGVQD in the germline V gene (reference sequence). The CDR3 is 18 residues long. CDR3 sequence reads: CASSPGLAGAGTYNEQFF. As DNA, the CDR3 is TGCGCCAGCAGCCCGGGACTAGCGGGAGCAGGAACCTACAATGAGCAGTTCTTC.

In this sample, this clone turned up a few times. The rearrangement joins TRBV7-9 to TRBJ1-1; 8 nucleotides align to TRBD1. V lost 3 bases, J lost 3 bases, and 3 bases stayed unmatched. The V gene's germline CDR1 is SEHNR and CDR2 FQNEAQ (reference sequence). The CDR3 totals 14 residues. This CDR3 is CASSFQGADTEAFF. As DNA, the CDR3 is TGTGCCAGCAGCTTTCAGGGGGCGGACACTGAAGCTTTCTTT.

This chain joins TRBV5-8 and TRBJ2-6; no clear D gene. Trimming took 0 bases from V and 0 from J, leaving 7 bases between them. CDR1 and CDR2 (germline): SGHTS, YDEGEE. CDR3 size: 16 residues. CDR3 residues: CASSLGHYSGANVLTF. The CDR3 DNA is TGTGCCAGCAGCTTGGGACATTACTCTGGGGCCAACGTCCTGACTTTC.

The genes are TRBV5-1 and TRBJ2-3; 8 bases align to TRBD2. V lost 2 bases to trimming and J lost 4 bases; unmatched junction nucleotides: 3. Germline V gene sequence: CDR1 SGHRS, CDR2 YFSETQ. The CDR3 spans 14 residues. CDR3 sequence (DNA): TGCGCCAGCAGCTTAGGCGGGAGGTCAGATACGCAGTATTTT. Protein sequence: CASSLGGRSDTQYF.

This chain links TRBV4-2 with TRBJ2-7; 9 positions match TRBD2. CDR1 LGHNA and CDR2 YNFKEQ come from the germline V gene. CDR3 length: 20 amino acids. The V and J ends lost 0 bases and 4 bases, in that order; junction bases with no gene match: 19. Here the CDR3 DNA reads TGTGCCAGCAGCCAAGATGGGCTAGCGGGATTTGAGCCCGCCGGTTACGAGCAGTACTTC. Translating it yields CASSQDGLAGFEPAGYEQYF.

This clone was detected only once. V and J are TRBV7-7 and TRBJ2-2, with D possibly matching TRBD2 (6 bases). Germline V CDR1 and CDR2: SSHAT, FNYEAQ (reference sequence). The CDR3 loop spans 15 amino acids. With 2 bases removed from V and 0 bases from J, the gap between germline ends came to 7 bases. The CDR3: CASSLRGTNTGELFF. The CDR3, as DNA: TGTGCCAGCAGCTTACGGGGGACGAACACCGGGGAGCTGTTTTTT.

In this sample, this clone turned up a few times. The rearrangement links TRBV6-5 to TRBJ1-1; 7 positions agree with TRBD1. This CDR3 region has 14 residues. The V and J ends lost 7 bases and 2 bases, in that order; junction bases with no gene match: 7. Looked up from germline, CDR1 is MNHEY and CDR2 is SVGAGI. CDR3 sequence: CASNPGTANTEAFF. CDR3 coding DNA: TGTGCCAGCAACCCCGGGACAGCCAACACTGAAGCTTTCTTT.

The V gene is TRBV6-6, the J gene TRBJ2-7, with 8 bases aligning to TRBD1. The germline V gene has CDR1 MNHNY and CDR2 SVGAGI (reference sequence). The CDR3 is 16 residues long. The V segment lost 0 bases and the J segment 3 bases; nucleotides outside the gene matches: 7. In DNA form, the CDR3 reads TGTGCCAGCAGTTACTCGATTCAGGGGGCAAGCTACGAGCAGTACTTC. This gives the protein CASSYSIQGASYEQYF.

This clone was counted only a few times. The chain carries TRBV6-5 and TRBJ1-1, with TRBD1 matching over 7 bases. The trim removed 7 bases at V and 1 base at J, leaving 6 bases unmatched. Germline CDR1 reads MNHEY; CDR2 reads SVGAGI. CDR3 length: 14 residues. The CDR3 DNA sequence: TGTGCCAGCACCATGGGGGACAGGAACACTGAAGCTTTCTTT. This translates into CASTMGDRNTEAFF.

The rearrangement joins TRBV5-1 to TRBJ1-1; 8 nucleotides align to TRBD1. This CDR3 is built from 15 residues. Unmatched junction bases numbered 13, after V lost 6 bases and J lost 6 bases. Germline V gene sequence: CDR1 SGHRS, CDR2 YFSETQ. The CDR3 sequence is CASTYGTGTSPEAFF. The CDR3 DNA follows: TGCGCCAGCACTTACGGGACAGGCACTTCTCCTGAAGCTTTCTTT.

This clone is a singleton in its sample. The chain couples TRBV19 to TRBJ1-2, with a tentative D call TRBD1 (5 bases). The germline V gene encodes CDR1 LNHDA and CDR2 SQIVND (reference sequence). Trimming stripped 7 bases from V and 4 bases from J, with 16 bases between. There are 14 residues in the CDR3. As DNA, the CDR3 is TGTGCCAGTACCCCAACGGGGGGTGGCTATGGCTACACCTTC. This codes for CASTPTGGGYGYTF.

The genes are TRBV15 and TRBJ1-1; maybe TRBD1 (6 bases). Trimming removed 3 bases at V and 0 bases at J, with 11 bases between. Germline CDR1 and CDR2: LNHNV and YYDKDF (reference sequence). This CDR3 region has 15 residues. The CDR3 DNA is TGTGCCACCAGCAGTCCCGGGACAATGAACACTGAAGCTTTCTTT. It translates to CATSSPGTMNTEAFF.

V gene TRBV28 combines with J gene TRBJ1-4, with D possibly matching TRBD1 (5 bases). The CDR3 is 18 amino acids. CDR1 and CDR2 from the germline V gene are MDHEN and SYDVKM. Trimming cost V 2 bases and J 7 bases, with 23 bases left between them. CDR3 coding DNA: TGTGCCAGCAGTTTAGTAGGGAACTTCAGGGCCTCGGTTGAAAAACTGTTTTTT. Protein: CASSLVGNFRASVEKLFF. The variable domain in full, with the rest retrieved from reference TRBV28 and TRBJ1-4, is DVKVTQSSRYLVKRTGEKVFLECVQDMDHENMFWYRQDPGLGLRLIYFSYDVKMKEKGDIPEGYSVSREKKERFSLILESASTNQTSMYLCASSLVGNFRASVEKLFFGSGTQLSVL.

The CDR3 DNA is TGTGCCAGCAGTGGACGGGTGGGACACCCCAGGGGTGAGCAGTTCTTC. This codes for CASSGRVGHPRGEQFF. V gene TRBV2 combines with J gene TRBJ2-1; perhaps TRBD1 as D (6 bases). Deletions cut 4 bases from V and 9 bases from J, with 22 bases between. CDR3 length equals 16 residues. Germline loops: CDR1 SNHLY, CDR2 FYNNEI.

V is TRBV9 and J is TRBJ2-1, with D unclear. Trimming shortened V by 0 bases and J by 2 bases, and 6 bases separated the two germline ends. The CDR3 loop spans 14 amino acids. Germline V gene data show CDR1 as SGDLS and CDR2 as YYNGEE. Here the CDR3 reads CASSVAAAYNEQFF. CDR3 DNA sequence: TGTGCCAGCAGCGTAGCCGCGGCCTACAATGAGCAGTTCTTC. Full variable domain (rest looked up from reference TRBV9 and TRBJ2-1): DSGVTQTPKHLITATGQRVTLRCSPRSGDLSVYWYQQSLDQGLQFLIQYYNGEERAKGNILERFSAQQFPDLHSELNLSSLELGDSALYFCASSVAAAYNEQFFGPGTRLTVL.

The chain employs TRBV30 and TRBJ2-1; the D gene is possibly TRBD2 (6 bases). Germline CDR1 is GTSNPN and CDR2 is SVGIG (reference sequence). Trimming took 2 bases from V and 9 from J, leaving 14 bases between them. CDR3 length: 13 amino acids. The CDR3 protein is CAWSKTSRGEQFF. The CDR3 nucleotides are TGTGCCTGGAGTAAAACTAGCCGCGGTGAGCAGTTCTTC.

This chain uses TRBV6-1 with TRBJ2-2; 8 positions agree with TRBD1. The CDR3 length is 15 residues. V lost 6 bases to trimming and J lost 4 bases; unmatched junction nucleotides: 7. In germline, CDR1 is MNHNS, CDR2 SASEGT. CDR3 in DNA: TGTGCCAGCAGCGGAGGCAGGGGGCCCACCGGGGAGCTGTTTTTT. Its protein product is CASSGGRGPTGELFF.

The chain combines TRBV6-5 with TRBJ2-7; the match to TRBD2 covers 9 bases. The V gene's germline CDR1 is MNHEY and CDR2 SVGAGI. Losses at the gene ends were 7 bases for V and 6 bases for J; bases not matched to a gene: 10. CDR3 length equals 14 residues. The CDR3 DNA sequence: TGTGCCAGCAACCTTCTAGCGGGATCGTCCGAGCAGTACTTC. Protein sequence: CASNLLAGSSEQYF.